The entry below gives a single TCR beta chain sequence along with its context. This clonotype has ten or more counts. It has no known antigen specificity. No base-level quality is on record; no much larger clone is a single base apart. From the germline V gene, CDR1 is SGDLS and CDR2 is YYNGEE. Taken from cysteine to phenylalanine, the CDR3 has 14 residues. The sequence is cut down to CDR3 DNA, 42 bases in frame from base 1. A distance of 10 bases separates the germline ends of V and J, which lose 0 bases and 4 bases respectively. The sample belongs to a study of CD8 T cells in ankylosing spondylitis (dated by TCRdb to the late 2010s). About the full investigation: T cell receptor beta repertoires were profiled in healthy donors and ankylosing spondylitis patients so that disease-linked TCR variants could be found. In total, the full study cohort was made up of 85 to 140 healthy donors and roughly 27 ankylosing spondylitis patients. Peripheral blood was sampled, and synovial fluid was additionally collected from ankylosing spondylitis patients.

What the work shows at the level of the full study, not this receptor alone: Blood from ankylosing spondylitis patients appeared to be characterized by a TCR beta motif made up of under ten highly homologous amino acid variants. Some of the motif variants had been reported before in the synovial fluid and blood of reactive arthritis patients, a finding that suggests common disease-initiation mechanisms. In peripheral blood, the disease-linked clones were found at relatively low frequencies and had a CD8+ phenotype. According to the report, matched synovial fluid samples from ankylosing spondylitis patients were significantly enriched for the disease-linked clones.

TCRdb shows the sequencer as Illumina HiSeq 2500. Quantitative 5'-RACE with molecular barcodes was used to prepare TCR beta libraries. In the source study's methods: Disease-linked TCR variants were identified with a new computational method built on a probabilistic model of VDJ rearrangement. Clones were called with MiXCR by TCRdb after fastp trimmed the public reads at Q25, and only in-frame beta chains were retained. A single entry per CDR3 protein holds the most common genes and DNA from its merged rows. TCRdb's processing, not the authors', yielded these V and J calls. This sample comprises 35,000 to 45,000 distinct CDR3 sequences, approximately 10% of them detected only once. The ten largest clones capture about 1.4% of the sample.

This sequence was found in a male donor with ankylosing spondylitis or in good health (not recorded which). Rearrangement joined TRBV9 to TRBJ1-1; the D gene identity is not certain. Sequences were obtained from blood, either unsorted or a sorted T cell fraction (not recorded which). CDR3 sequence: CASSVEVSSTEAFF. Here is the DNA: TGTGCCAGCAGCGTAGAGGTTTCGTCCACTGAAGCTTTCTTT. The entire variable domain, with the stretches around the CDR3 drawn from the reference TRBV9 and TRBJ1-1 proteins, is DSGVTQTPKHLITATGQRVTLRCSPRSGDLSVYWYQQSLDQGLQFLIQYYNGEERAKGNILERFSAQQFPDLHSELNLSSLELGDSALYFCASSVEVSSTEAFFGQGTRLTVV.